The entry below gives a single TCR beta chain sequence along with its context. This CDR3 region has 15 residues. V lost 4 bases and J 4 bases, leaving 16 bases between the germline ends. Germline CDR1 is MNHEY and CDR2 is SVGAGI. Participant-given clinical history determined each cohort assignment. This specimen comes from a study of blood T cell repertoires in COVID-19. In the original workflow: Amplification from reference gene primers served as the basis for estimated nucleated cell counts. Profiled with immunoSEQ multiplex PCR; TCRdb holds only in-frame clones, not every one. The V and J calls and clone size come from that table; D and trimming were worked out from the DNA. Of roughly 400,000 clones in the sample, roughly 86% were seen once.

The sample was PBMCs or T cells enriched from blood (not recorded which). This clonotype originated in a middle-aged woman with acute COVID-19. The V gene is TRBV6-5, the J gene TRBJ1-1; TRBD1 might be the D (6 bases). The CDR3 protein is CASSSNRVMSTEAFF. CDR3 DNA sequence: TGTGCCAGCAGTTCAAACAGGGTAATGAGCACTGAAGCTTTCTTT.